This T cell receptor beta chain was found in a study of human T cells and chemical hapten exposure (dated by TCRdb to the early 2020s). The study in broad terms: For sensitization, 2% DPC in acetone was applied to a 2 cm by 2 cm area of upper inner arm skin. The mostly female patient cohort included alopecia areata with under or over 50% scalp involvement, alopecia totalis and alopecia universalis. Throughout the roughly 23-week study period, patients were also given weekly therapeutic DPC doses on the scalp. Patch testing was done on the upper back using Finn chambers containing 0.01% DPC, and results were scored after 6 days according to International Contact Dermatitis Research Group standards. Peripheral blood TCR repertoire changes were tracked in vivo in alopecia patients during primary and secondary sensitization to the hapten diphenylcyclopropenone (DPC). Patient blood was sampled pre-sensitization (week 0) and at 2, 6 and about 24 weeks after DPC sensitization. Around 29 alopecia patients provided blood for TCR sequencing at one to four time points (pre-sensitization, 2, 6 and 24 weeks). The libraries were sequenced as a pool, and the TCR yield per sample differed mostly because of small variations in library volumes within the pool.

The label giving this sample's time point can be read as: patch test 2, 6 weeks after DPC sensitization. What the treatment or condition label conveys for this sample: therapeutic diphenylcyclopropenone sensitization with weekly scalp DPC. Blood at each patch-test visit was drawn before the patch test was applied. Eligible patients were aged 18 to 70, diagnosed with alopecia, deemed suitable for DPC therapy, and excluded if pregnant. Total RNA was extracted from unfractionated whole blood collected in Tempus Blood RNA tubes. The library was produced with RACE. The instrument was a NextSeq 500. During library preparation, unique molecular identifiers were attached to individual cDNA molecules so that TCRs could be counted quantitatively and reproducibly. Each blood RNA sample was used to sequence both TCR alpha and TCR beta chains. The study's processing was this. A median of roughly 100,000 TCRs per sample was observed, with a range of 23,224 to 690,600. The Decombinator software suite was used to annotate V, J and CDR3 in the TCR reads. For the PS versus PT1 abundance plots, all samples were subsampled to the same number of TCRs (28,000). TCRs were defined as expanded if absent before sensitization and observed at least eight times at the 2-week time point. TCRdb passed the public sequencing reads through fastp at Q25 and MiXCR, retaining productive beta sequences. Every CDR3 protein is listed once, alongside the most common genes and DNA of its rows. These V and J calls derive from TCRdb rather than the authors' analysis. This sample has tens of thousands of distinct CDR3 sequences in its table, and roughly 10% of those were observed once. Over 2% of the sample is taken by the ten largest.

Broad study findings and their caveats: DPC sensitization did not change how many TCRs were above 1 in 1000 frequency, and no evidence was found of alterations in global repertoire structure. Alopecia, a presumed autoimmune disease, was present in all patients, so the immune response of the patients might differ from that of healthy individuals. After repeated subsampling, the strength of the expansion versus patch-test correlation and the threshold at which it became significant changed. The number of PT1 expanded TCRs positively correlated with patch test score, significant at thresholds 8, 16 and 32 but not 4. Compared with pre-sensitization or healthy control sets, expanded TCRs formed significantly more large CDR3 similarity clusters, which is consistent with antigen-driven responses.

Many counts were recorded for this clonotype. The target of this receptor is not known. Nothing much larger sits one base from this clone, and base qualities are not available. The TCR originated in a woman aged 30 to 39 with alopecia areata. Some clones in this sample may be carry-over from other donors' samples. Sequences were derived from whole blood, sampled in connection with sensitization to the hapten diphenylcyclopropenone (DPC).

CDR3 region: CASSLSTGPYEQYF. The DNA sequence is as follows: TGTGCCAGTAGTTTAAGCACGGGACCCTACGAGCAGTACTTC. Recombination linked TRBV19 to TRBJ2-7; the D segment might be TRBD1 or TRBD2, since each matches 5 bases. Relative to germline, V is 5 bases shorter and J is 2 bases shorter, with 13 bases between their ends. Taken from cysteine to phenylalanine, the CDR3 has 14 residues. Here the CDR3 DNA is all that survives: 42 bases in frame from base 1. Taken from the germline V gene (reference sequence), the CDR1 and CDR2 loops are LNHDA and SQIVND.